The TCR beta chain under discussion was sequenced for a study of blood T cell repertoires in COVID-19. Study at large: The United States, Italy and Spain supplied acute and convalescent COVID-19 samples.

As originally analysed: By means of reference gene primer amplification, nucleated cell counts were estimated. Sequencing was performed with immunoSEQ multiplex PCR; in TCRdb, only in-frame clones are kept and a portion is missing. The D gene and trimming were derived from the DNA, and the V and J assignments and clone size from that table. The sample carries under 350,000 clones, roughly 91% recorded once. Participants came from fewer than 25 US areas, aged roughly 18 to 89 years. Each recovered donor of Cohort 3 presented with two negative PCRs, clearance, or symptom resolution. Sequenced sample: PBMCs or T cells enriched from blood (not recorded which). The clonotype was recovered from a woman aged 55-69 years who had recovered from COVID-19.

The CDR3 DNA follows: TGCGCCAGCAGCTCGAAGCGGGGGGGCTTTTTGAATGAGCAGTTCTTC. This translates into CASSSKRGGFLNEQFF. The chain carries TRBV5-1 and TRBJ2-1; 10 bases align to TRBD2. Unmatched junction bases numbered 10, after V lost 3 bases and J lost 7 bases. The CDR3 runs to 16 residues. In germline, CDR1 is SGHRS, CDR2 YFSETQ. Supplemented by reference TRBV5-1 and TRBJ2-1, the full variable domain reads KAGVTQTPRYLIKTRGQQVTLSCSPISGHRSVSWYQQTPGQGLQFLFEYFSETQRNKGNFPGRFSGRQFSNSRSEMNVSTLELGDSALYLCASSSKRGGFLNEQFFGPGTRLTVL.